The clone carrying this T cell receptor (beta chain) was detected once. Antigen unknown. The junction and the germline gene differ at one end; a read error may be behind it. These data come from a study of tumor and adjacent non-tumor tissue in lung cancer. Study-level background: Patients comprised 12 adenocarcinoma, a couple of squamous cell carcinoma and 1 small cell lung cancer. Each sample yielded 3.5 million to 5 million productive TCRbeta reads on average.

Study-level findings and limits: Significantly higher TCR diversity was found in tumor than normal lung.

A modified ARM-PCR protocol with three rounds of nested PCR amplified TCRbeta. Via MiXCR, TCRdb re-called the multiplex PCR reads, giving one row per CDR3 protein. This sample has 70,000 or so distinct CDR3 sequences, with almost 60% found just once. No cell sorting was done before RNA was extracted from the tissue. Per germline, CDR1 MGHRA and CDR2 YSYEKL. This CDR3 spans 14 amino acids. The sample was lung tumor tissue. This TCR derives from a middle-aged man with non-small cell lung cancer. The chain has TRBV4-1 and TRBJ2-5; no firm D call. In nucleotides, the CDR3 is TGCGCCAGCAGCGCCCGGGTGAGTACAGAGTCCCAGTACTTC. It encodes CASSARVSTESQYF.